The clone carrying this TCR beta chain has only a few counts. Its antigen is unidentified. This entry comes from a study of T cells after yellow fever vaccination. Overall study context: SMART-Seq v4 Ultra Low Input prepared the low-cell-number fractions.

Study-level findings and limits: Among all clonotypes, a small share was observed in both CD4 and CD8 compartments. A faster peak, day 5 versus 15, was reached by the weaker secondary response.

One entry per CDR3 protein, called by TCRdb with MiXCR from the 5' RACE reads. The sample includes 200,000 to 300,000 distinct CDR3 sequences, approximately 6.7% of them seen just once. The sample was CD4+ T cells sorted from PBMCs, taken on the day of the yellow fever booster vaccination. The clonotype comes from a man under 40 who received the YFV17D yellow fever vaccine.

The DNA of the CDR3 is TGCGCCAGCGCTAATAGCGGGGTCTCTGGGGCCAACGTCCTGACTTTC. As protein: CASANSGVSGANVLTF. The rearrangement uses TRBV5-1 and TRBJ2-6; 8 bases are shared with TRBD2. Trimming at V came to 7 bases and at J to 0 bases, leaving 6 bases not matched to a gene. Germline V lookup: CDR1 SGHRS, CDR2 YFSETQ. The length of the CDR3 is 16 residues.